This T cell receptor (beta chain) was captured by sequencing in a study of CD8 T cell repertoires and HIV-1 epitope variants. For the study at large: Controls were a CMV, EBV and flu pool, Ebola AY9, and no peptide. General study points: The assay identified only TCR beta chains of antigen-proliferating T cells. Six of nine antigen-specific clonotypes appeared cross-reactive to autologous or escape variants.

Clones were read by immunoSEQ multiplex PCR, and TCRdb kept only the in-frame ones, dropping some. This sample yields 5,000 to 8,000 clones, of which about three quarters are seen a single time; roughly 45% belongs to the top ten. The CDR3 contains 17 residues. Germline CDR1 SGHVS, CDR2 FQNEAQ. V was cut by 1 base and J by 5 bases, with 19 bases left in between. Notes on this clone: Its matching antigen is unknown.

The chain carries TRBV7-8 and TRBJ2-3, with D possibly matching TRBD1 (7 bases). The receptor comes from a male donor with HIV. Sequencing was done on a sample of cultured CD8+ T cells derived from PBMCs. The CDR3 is CASSLDALDREEDTQYF. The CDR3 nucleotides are TGTGCCAGCAGCTTAGACGCTTTAGACAGGGAGGAAGATACGCAGTATTTT. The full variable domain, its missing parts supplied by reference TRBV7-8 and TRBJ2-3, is GAGVSQSPRYKVAKRGQDVALRCDPISGHVSLFWYQQALGQGPEFLTYFQNEAQLDKSGLPSDRFFAERPEGSVSTLKIQRTQQEDSAVYLCASSLDALDREEDTQYFGPGTRLTVL.